These 22 T cell receptor beta chains were all obtained from the same sample, sequenced in a study of blood T cells in healthy people across ages. With a J-beta primer mix and a sample-barcoded 5' primer, a second PCR ran about 7 to 12 cycles. MiXCR, applied by TCRdb to the 5' RACE reads, yields one record per CDR3 protein. The table has approximately 880,000 distinct CDR3 sequences, roughly 52% seen once. The material sequenced was blood. These receptors were collected from a man aged 30 to 45 in good health.

This sequence joins TRBV5-1 and TRBJ2-5; D call uncertain. The germline V gene encodes CDR1 SGHRS and CDR2 YFSETQ. The CDR3 runs to 15 residues. The germline V and J ends were trimmed by 2 bases and 3 bases, with 14 bases remaining between them. As DNA, the CDR3 is TGCGCCAGCAGCTTAAGACGGGCAGTTGAAGAGACCCAGTACTTC. Its protein is CASSLRRAVEETQYF.

This clonotype occurred once. This chain joins TRBV4-3 and TRBJ1-2, with D possibly matching TRBD1 (5 bases). The CDR3 has 15 residues. Germline loops: CDR1 LGHNA, CDR2 YSLEER. V lost 3 bases and J lost 5, with 16 bases in between. CDR3 bases: TGCGCCAGCAGCCACTTACAGGATCAGCGGTATGGCTACACCTTC. Its translation: CASSHLQDQRYGYTF.

The genes are TRBV28 and TRBJ1-2, with D perhaps matching TRBD1 (6 bases). This CDR3 is 12 amino acids long. V shed 10 bases and J shed 2 bases, with 11 bases lying between them. The germline V gene encodes CDR1 MDHEN and CDR2 SYDVKM. In DNA, the CDR3 is TGTGCCATCGGGGGCAGCAACTATGGCTACACCTTC. This translates into CAIGGSNYGYTF.

The V call is TRBV25-1, the J call TRBJ1-2; 8 bases map to TRBD1. Germline lookup yields CDR1 MGHDK and CDR2 SYGVNS. The junction had 9 bases not matched to a gene; V was cut back by 3 bases and J by 0 bases. The CDR3 consists of 17 residues. The CDR3: CASSEAGRGLANYGYTF. DNA for the CDR3: TGTGCCAGCAGTGAGGCGGGCAGGGGGCTGGCTAACTATGGCTACACCTTC.

The chain recombines TRBV6-2 or TRBV6-3 with TRBJ2-5, with 9 bases matching TRBD2. The CDR3 sequence is 14 residues long. With 11 bases clipped from V and 4 bases from J, the junction kept 11 bases outside the gene matches. Germline V lookup: CDR1 MNHEY, CDR2 SVGEGT. This chain's CDR3 is CAGKRGGLAETQYF. The CDR3 region has the DNA TGTGCCGGCAAACGGGGGGGACTAGCAGAGACCCAGTACTTC.

The chain joins TRBV2 to TRBJ1-2, with TRBD1 identical over 7 bases. The junction had 7 bases not matched to a gene; V was cut back by 6 bases and J by 0 bases. This CDR3 is 15 amino acids long. The germline V gene encodes CDR1 SNHLY and CDR2 FYNNEI. The chain's CDR3 is CASRDRDSPNYGYTF. The CDR3 DNA reads TGTGCCAGCAGGGACCGGGACAGCCCTAACTATGGCTACACCTTC.

The CDR3 DNA follows: TGTGCCAGCAGCCAAGTGTGGGGTAGCAATCAGCCCCAGCATTTT. This sequence encodes CASSQVWGSNQPQHF. V usage is TRBV3-1 and J usage is TRBJ1-5; D gene uncertain. Deletions cut 1 base from V and 0 bases from J, with 7 bases between. Per germline, CDR1 LGHDT and CDR2 YNNKEL (reference sequence). The CDR3 is 15 amino acids. The entire variable domain, with the rest obtained from reference TRBV3-1 and TRBJ1-5, is as follows: DTAVSQTPKYLVTQMGNDKSIKCEQNLGHDTMYWYKQDSKKFLKIMFSYNNKELIINETVPNRFSPKSPDKAHLNLHINSLELGDSAVYFCASSQVWGSNQPQHFGDGTRLSIL.

This clonotype was seen more than once but under ten times. The V gene is TRBV20-1, the J gene TRBJ2-1; D gene ambiguous. The germline gives CDR1 DFQATT, CDR2 SNEGSKA (reference sequence). The CDR3 is 11 amino acids. The CDR3 nucleotides read TGCAAGACCCTAGGACACAATGAGCAGTTCTTC. This translates into CKTLGHNEQFF.

This clonotype was seen a single time. The chain joins TRBV7-3 to TRBJ2-1, with 7 bases fitting TRBD2. Losses at the gene ends were 3 bases for V and 6 bases for J; bases not matched to a gene: 11. Germline loops: CDR1 SGHTA, CDR2 FQGTGA. The CDR3 runs to 16 residues. CDR3 DNA sequence: TGTGCCAGCAGCTTGGCGGCCCCAGCGGGATTCAATGAGCAGTTCTTC. Translation gives CASSLAAPAGFNEQFF.

The sample holds a few counts of this clonotype. The V and J genes are TRBV4-1 and TRBJ2-3, with 7 bases fitting TRBD2. Germline V gene lookup returns CDR1 MGHRA and CDR2 YSYEKL. Trimming at V came to 0 bases and at J to 6 bases, leaving 9 bases not matched to a gene. The CDR3 consists of 16 residues. Here the CDR3 reads CASSQDRESGADTQYF. The CDR3, as DNA: TGCGCCAGCAGCCAAGATCGGGAGAGCGGGGCGGATACGCAGTATTTT.

CDR3 nucleotides: TGTGCCAGCAGTTTAAGTTCTGGGCCATCGAATGGCTACACCTTC. This codes for CASSLSSGPSNGYTF. This chain uses TRBV27 with TRBJ1-2, with D unclear. The CDR3 length is 15 residues. Germline CDR1 reads MNHEY; CDR2 reads SMNVEV (reference sequence). V was pared by 2 bases and J by 6 bases, with 16 bases between.

In its sample, this clonotype was seen a few times. The CDR3 spells CASSYSGSITYEQYF. CDR3 bases: TGTGCCAGCAGTTACTCGGGGAGCATAACCTACGAGCAGTACTTC. The chain couples TRBV6-5 to TRBJ2-7, with D perhaps matching TRBD2 (5 bases). The CDR3 runs 15 residues. Trimming removed 0 bases from V and 2 bases from J, with 11 bases in between. Germline CDR1 is MNHEY and CDR2 is SVGAGI.

The rearrangement links TRBV27 to TRBJ1-6; possibly TRBD1 for D (6 bases). This CDR3 is 16 amino acids long. V shed 6 bases and J shed 0 bases, with 12 bases lying between them. Germline assignment: CDR1 MNHEY and CDR2 SMNVEV (reference sequence). The CDR3 protein is CASRPRGPSYNSPLHF. CDR3 coding DNA: TGTGCCAGCAGACCACGGGGGCCCTCCTATAATTCACCCCTCCACTTT.

The chain combines TRBV20-1 with TRBJ1-5, with no clear D. Trimming shortened V by 3 bases and J by 11 bases, and 20 bases separated the two germline ends. CDR1 DFQATT and CDR2 SNEGSKA come from the germline V gene (reference sequence). CDR3 size: 14 residues. CDR3 sequence: CSARAVTNPTAQHF. DNA of the CDR3: TGCAGTGCTAGGGCCGTAACTAACCCCACAGCCCAGCATTTT.

The rearrangement uses TRBV11-2 and TRBJ2-3, with D hard to call. The CDR3 consists of 17 residues. From germline, CDR1 is SGHAT and CDR2 FQNNGV. V dropped 0 bases and J dropped 4 bases, with 17 bases sitting between them. The CDR3 is CASSLDHRVLRADTQYF. DNA for the CDR3: TGTGCCAGCAGCTTAGATCATCGGGTCCTACGGGCAGATACGCAGTATTTT.

This chain connects TRBV20-1 to TRBJ1-2; TRBD1 matches 8 bases. The V gene end was trimmed by 3 bases and the J gene end by 4 bases; junction bases not matched to a gene: 19. This CDR3 is built from 18 residues. The germline CDR1 and CDR2 sequences are DFQATT and SNEGSKA (reference sequence). In DNA, the CDR3 is TGCAGTGCTAGCGGGTACCGATCGATCACAGGGGGAGGCTATGGCTACACCTTC. Translating gives CSASGYRSITGGGYGYTF.

The chain carries TRBV28 and TRBJ2-4; 7 positions match TRBD2. The J call may not be correct, given that the DNA end is closer to TRBJ2-7. The CDR3 covers 14 residues. CDR1 is MDHEN, CDR2 SYDVKM, per germline. The CDR3 loop is CASSVQRGGYEQYF. For the CDR3, the DNA is TGTGCCAGCAGTGTGCAGCGCGGGGGCTACGAGCAGTACTTC.

This clonotype was counted only a few times. V usage is TRBV29-1 and J usage is TRBJ2-5; D not resolved. The V gene lost 6 bases and the J gene lost 1 base, with 9 bases spanning the gap. CDR3 length equals 12 residues. Germline V lookup: CDR1 SQVTM, CDR2 ANQGSEA. CDR3 bases: TGCAGCGTGTCCGGAGTCCAAGAGACCCAGTACTTC. It translates to CSVSGVQETQYF. Looking up the rest from reference TRBV29-1 and TRBJ2-5 gives the full variable domain: SAVISQKPSRDICQRGTSLTIQCQVDSQVTMMFWYRQQPGQSLTLIATANQGSEATYESGFVIDKFPISRPNLTFSTLTVSNMSPEDSSIYLCSVSGVQETQYFGPGTRLLVL.

This clonotype was detected only a few times. The chain is built from TRBV29-1 and TRBJ2-7; 11 bases are shared with TRBD1. V shed 4 bases, J shed 4 bases, and the junction held 3 bases outside the gene matches. Germline V gene sequence: CDR1 SQVTM, CDR2 ANQGSEA. The CDR3 covers 13 residues. CDR3 DNA: TGCAGCGTTGGCCGGGACAGGGGGTACGAGCAGTACTTC. Translated, it gives CSVGRDRGYEQYF.

CDR3 sequence reads: CASSYSALLPSEETQYF. Written as DNA, the CDR3 is TGTGCCAGCAGTTACTCGGCTCTCCTACCTAGCGAAGAGACCCAGTACTTC. The chain couples TRBV6-5 to TRBJ2-5; possibly TRBD2 for D (6 bases). The CDR3 has 17 residues. From germline, CDR1 is MNHEY and CDR2 SVGAGI. Trimming removed 0 bases at V and 3 bases at J, with 17 bases between.

The V call is TRBV7-9, the J call TRBJ2-7, with D uncertain. The germline V gene encodes CDR1 SEHNR and CDR2 FQNEAQ (reference sequence). The length of the CDR3 is 14 residues. The germline V and J ends were trimmed by 3 bases and 3 bases, with 12 bases remaining between them. CDR3 nucleotides: TGTGCCAGCAGCTTTGTAGAGATCCACTACGAGCAGTACTTC. Its translation is CASSFVEIHYEQYF.

Concerning this clonotype: Just one base apart from a much larger clone, this may be a read error. V and J are TRBV6-4 and TRBJ1-2, with TRBD1 matching 7 bases. Per germline, CDR1 MRHNA and CDR2 SNTAGT. The CDR3 length is 15 residues. CDR3 in amino acids: CASSNEPGQYYDYTF. In nucleotides, the CDR3 is TGTGCCAGCAGTAACGAACCGGGACAGTACTATGACTACACCTTC.